Sequencing of this T cell receptor beta chain was carried out in a study of cytomegalovirus exposure and HLA in healthy donors. Findings and caveats of the study: TCR beta V- and J-gene trimming was later associated with a missense DCLRE1C variant. What was likely a sequencing artifact was a cluster of highly shared sequence variants. Several of the most significant clusters appeared, in a later analysis, to be linked to common viral pathogens. Excluded: some indistinguishable V segments such as TRBV6-2 and TRBV6-3.

Use of 60 Vbeta and 13 Jbeta primers characterized the PCR. The method was immunoSEQ multiplex PCR; TCRdb's version includes in-frame clones alone and lacks a portion of them. The sample consists of approximately 76,000 clones, about 60% of them appearing once. Germline V gives CDR1 MNHNY, CDR2 SVGAGI (reference sequence). This CDR3 comprises 14 residues. Trimming left V 3 bases short and J 5 bases short, with 13 bases between. A few counts support this clone. The antigen is unknown. The J gene is TRBJ1-1, the V gene TRBV6-6; TRBD1 is a possible D gene (6 bases). The material sequenced was PBMCs. This sequence originates from a young man in good health and CMV-seropositive. CDR3 loop: CASSYEGGGTEAFF. The DNA for the CDR3 is TGTGCCAGCAGTTATGAAGGGGGGGGGACTGAAGCTTTCTTT.